These 28 T cell receptor beta chains were sequenced from one sample in a study of spatial heterogeneity in lung cancer. Overall study findings and caveats: Mutation tallies in tumors tracked expanded intratumoral alpha and beta TCR counts.

Each CDR3 protein gets one entry after TCRdb re-called the 5' RACE reads with MiXCR. The table has 9,400 or so distinct CDR3 sequences, 8% to 9.5% seen once; the top ten hold roughly 13%. These receptors' targets are unknown. Time point described: sample taken at primary tumor resection. The starting material was lung tumor tissue, obtained at surgery. Receptor source: a female donor with early-stage non-small cell lung cancer.

In its sample, this clonotype was seen many times. This chain uses TRBV10-3 with TRBJ2-2; TRBD1 might be the D (6 bases). V was shortened by 6 bases and J by 1 base, with 15 bases between the two germline ends. The germline gives CDR1 ENHRY, CDR2 SYGVKD. The CDR3 is 16 residues long. The chain's CDR3 is CAISGAGAKNTGELFF. The CDR3 DNA reads as TGTGCCATCAGCGGGGCAGGGGCGAAGAACACCGGGGAGCTGTTTTTT.

At least ten counts were recorded for this clonotype. The chain couples TRBV9 to TRBJ2-5; 14 bases map to TRBD2. Germline CDR1 reads SGDLS; CDR2 reads YYNGEE. V trimming: 4 bases; J trimming: 2 bases; junction bases outside the gene matches: 4. The CDR3 has 16 residues. The CDR3 loop reads CASSKGTSGGQETQYF. The CDR3 DNA sequence: TGTGCCAGCAGCAAAGGGACTAGCGGGGGACAAGAGACCCAGTACTTC.

The CDR3 DNA reads as TGCGCCAGCAGCTTGGCGGACCCTGTGGGACACGAGCAGTACTTC. Translated: CASSLADPVGHEQYF. J is TRBJ2-7 and V is TRBV5-1, with D tentatively TRBD1 or TRBD2 (5 bases each). The CDR3 spans 15 residues. Deletions cut 0 bases from V and 5 bases from J, with 15 bases between. CDR1 is SGHRS and CDR2 is YFSETQ in the germline V gene.

This clonotype came up a few times. The gene calls are TRBV7-8 and TRBJ1-6, with 7 bases lining up with TRBD1. With V trimmed by 1 base and J by 9 bases, 3 bases remained unmatched. Germline loops: CDR1 SGHVS, CDR2 FQNEAQ. The CDR3 spans 14 residues. The CDR3 nucleotides read TGTGCCAGCAGCTTAGAGGGGGCTCGTTCACCCCTCCACTTT. This gives the protein CASSLEGARSPLHF. The whole variable domain, remainder taken from reference TRBV7-8 and TRBJ1-6, is GAGVSQSPRYKVAKRGQDVALRCDPISGHVSLFWYQQALGQGPEFLTYFQNEAQLDKSGLPSDRFFAERPEGSVSTLKIQRTQQEDSAVYLCASSLEGARSPLHFGNGTRLTVT.

Many counts were recorded for this clonotype. This chain uses TRBV29-1 with TRBJ2-3, with 16 bases aligning to TRBD2. Unmatched junction bases numbered 1, after V lost 3 bases and J lost 4 bases. The CDR3 length is 15 residues. The V gene's germline CDR1 is SQVTM and CDR2 ANQGSEA. CDR3 bases: TGCAGCGTTGACGGGACTAGCGGGGGGGCAGATACGCAGTATTTT. Its protein is CSVDGTSGGADTQYF.

Note on this clonotype: One base away lies a much larger clone, so this may be a sequencing read error. This rearrangement joins TRBV5-1 to TRBJ2-3, with D perhaps matching TRBD2 (5 bases). There are 15 residues in the CDR3. Germline V CDR1 and CDR2: SGHRS, YFSETQ. The CDR3 DNA reads as TGCGCCAGCAGCTTGTGGGCGGAGGCCACAGATACGCAGAATTTT. This translates into CASSLWAEATDTQNF.

This clonotype was seen ten or more times. The chain has TRBV5-1 and TRBJ1-6; 7 positions agree with TRBD1. This CDR3 is 13 amino acids long. Per germline, CDR1 SGHRS and CDR2 YFSETQ. V shed 3 bases and J 7 bases; nucleotides not matched to a gene: 1. DNA of the CDR3: TGCGCCAGCAGCTCGGGACAGAATTCACCCCTCCACTTT. Protein sequence: CASSSGQNSPLHF.

By share, this clonotype counts as medium-sized (0.01 to 0.1%). This rearrangement joins TRBV7-2 to TRBJ1-1; no definite D call. CDR3 length: 13 residues. The V gene lost 3 bases and the J gene lost 6 bases, with 11 bases spanning the gap. Germline values: CDR1 SGHTA, CDR2 FQGNSA. The CDR3: CASSLDRGAEAFF. In nucleotides, the CDR3 is TGTGCCAGCAGCTTGGACCGGGGAGCTGAAGCTTTCTTT. Drawing the rest from reference TRBV7-2 and TRBJ1-1, the complete variable domain is GAGVSQSPSNKVTEKGKDVELRCDPISGHTALYWYRQSLGQGLEFLIYFQGNSAPDKSGLPSDRFSAERTGGSVSTLTIQRTQQEDSAVYLCASSLDRGAEAFFGQGTRLTVV.

V usage is TRBV5-6 and J usage is TRBJ2-1; D perhaps matches TRBD1 (6 bases). Germline V gene data show CDR1 as SGHDT and CDR2 as YYEEEE. Trimming left V 6 bases short and J 5 bases short, with 15 bases between. CDR3 length: 14 residues. The DNA of the CDR3 is TGTGCCAGCACCCGTGGGGGCGCGGACAATGAGCAGTTCTTC. Translated: CASTRGGADNEQFF.

This clonotype was recorded at least ten times. The chain couples TRBV7-9 to TRBJ1-4; D unresolved. Trimming took off 1 base at V and 8 bases at J, with 11 bases between the two ends. Germline V gene data show CDR1 as SEHNR and CDR2 as FQNEAQ (reference sequence). This CDR3 has 14 residues. The CDR3 loop is CASSLGAAGEKLFF. The CDR3 DNA reads TGTGCCAGCAGCTTAGGGGCGGCCGGAGAAAAACTGTTTTTT. Variable domain in full (rest from reference TRBV7-9 and TRBJ1-4): DTGVSQNPRHKITKRGQNVTFRCDPISEHNRLYWYRQTLGQGPEFLTYFQNEAQLEKSRLLSDRFSAERPKGSFSTLEIQRTEQGDSAMYLCASSLGAAGEKLFFGSGTQLSVL.

This clonotype has a count of ten or more. The chain links TRBV5-4 to TRBJ1-1, with 7 bases matching TRBD1. Looked up from germline, CDR1 is SGHNT and CDR2 is YYREEE (reference sequence). This CDR3 contains 14 residues. V shed 4 bases, J shed 3 bases, and the junction held 6 bases outside the gene matches. The CDR3 sequence: CASSAVQGYTEAFF. The CDR3 bases are TGTGCCAGCAGCGCCGTACAGGGGTACACTGAAGCTTTCTTT.

This clonotype was recorded a few times. This rearrangement joins TRBV29-1 to TRBJ2-5, with D perhaps TRBD1 or TRBD2 (5 bases each). This CDR3 region has 14 residues. The germline CDR1 and CDR2 sequences are SQVTM and ANQGSEA. Trimming pared 7 bases from V and 5 bases from J, leaving 20 bases between. This CDR3 reads CSALRSQGGETQYF. The DNA for the CDR3 is TGCAGCGCCCTGAGGTCCCAGGGCGGGGAGACCCAGTACTTC.

The rearrangement uses TRBV9 and TRBJ1-3; weak D call: TRBD1 (5 bases). The germline V gene encodes CDR1 SGDLS and CDR2 YYNGEE. The CDR3 consists of 16 residues. V was cut by 0 bases and J by 4 bases, with 14 bases left in between. The CDR3, as DNA: TGTGCCAGCAGCGTAGGACGATCCGGGGCCGGAAACACCATATATTTT. Translating it yields CASSVGRSGAGNTIYF. Full variable domain (remainder filled in from reference TRBV9 and TRBJ1-3): DSGVTQTPKHLITATGQRVTLRCSPRSGDLSVYWYQQSLDQGLQFLIQYYNGEERAKGNILERFSAQQFPDLHSELNLSSLELGDSALYFCASSVGRSGAGNTIYFGEGSWLTVV.

This clonotype came up many times. CDR3 DNA sequence: TGCAGTGCTAGACCATCAGGGGGCCGGGAGGGCTACACCTTC. Amino acids: CSARPSGGREGYTF. V gene TRBV20-1 combines with J gene TRBJ1-2; 8 bases are a match to TRBD1. The CDR3 runs 14 residues. Unmatched junction bases numbered 10, after V lost 2 bases and J lost 8 bases. Germline V gives CDR1 DFQATT, CDR2 SNEGSKA (reference sequence).

This clonotype occurred many times. The chain joins TRBV5-5 to TRBJ2-5, with TRBD2 matching over 11 bases. Germline lookup yields CDR1 SGHKS and CDR2 YYEKEE (reference sequence). V shed 4 bases, J shed 4 bases, and the junction held 12 bases outside the gene matches. This CDR3 comprises 17 residues. The DNA of the CDR3 is TGTGCCAGCAGCCCCCGTTTGATTAGCGGGGGGGGAGAGACCCAGTACTTC. Residues: CASSPRLISGGGETQYF.

The CDR3 bases are TGCGCCAGCAGCTTGGGGGCAGGTGGGGCCGCGGCCTATAATTCACCCCTCCACTTT. Translating it yields CASSLGAGGAAAYNSPLHF. This chain joins TRBV5-1 and TRBJ1-6; D might be TRBD1 (5 bases). The CDR3 totals 19 residues. Germline V gene data show CDR1 as SGHRS and CDR2 as YFSETQ. Trimming took off 0 bases at V and 2 bases at J, with 18 bases between the two ends.

There are many counts of this clonotype. In nucleotides, the CDR3 is TGTGCCAGCAGTTCCGCGGGTCACGAGCAGTACTTC. Translation gives CASSSAGHEQYF. The rearrangement joins TRBV27 to TRBJ2-7; weak D call: TRBD2 (5 bases). V was pared by 4 bases and J by 5 bases, with 9 bases between. Germline lookup yields CDR1 MNHEY and CDR2 SMNVEV (reference sequence). The CDR3 covers 12 residues.

This clonotype is medium-sized by share. The CDR3 coding sequence is TGTGCCAGCAGGATCGGGGGGAGCAATCAGCCCCAGCATTTT. Amino acid sequence: CASRIGGSNQPQHF. The V and J genes are TRBV12-3 or TRBV12-4 and TRBJ1-5; D perhaps matches TRBD1 (5 bases). V was cut by 6 bases and J by 1 base, with 10 bases left in between. CDR3 length: 14 amino acids.

This clonotype has a count of ten or more. This chain uses TRBV9 with TRBJ2-3, with D tentatively TRBD1 (5 bases). The CDR3 sequence is 16 residues long. The ends were cut back, 3 bases at V and 0 bases at J, with 14 bases in the middle. Germline V gene sequence: CDR1 SGDLS, CDR2 YYNGEE. The CDR3 loop is CASSATQGTSTDTQYF. CDR3 DNA: TGTGCCAGCAGCGCAACCCAGGGAACTAGCACAGATACGCAGTATTTT.

At least ten counts were recorded for this clonotype. The J gene is TRBJ2-1, the V gene TRBV7-2, with 14 bases matching TRBD2. Germline V gene lookup returns CDR1 SGHTA and CDR2 FQGNSA. This CDR3 spans 16 amino acids. The ends lost 6 bases at V and 7 bases at J; junction bases unmatched: 8. The CDR3 loop is CASRFTGTSGGNEQFF. The CDR3 DNA follows: TGTGCCAGCAGATTCACCGGGACTAGCGGGGGTAATGAGCAGTTCTTC.

V is TRBV6-1 and J is TRBJ1-2; perhaps TRBD1 as D (5 bases). Germline CDR1 is MNHNS and CDR2 is SASEGT. V dropped 7 bases and J dropped 7 bases, with 16 bases sitting between them. This CDR3 comprises 13 residues. CDR3 nucleotides: TGTGCCAGCACCCGACTTGGGGGTTCTGGCTACACCTTC. Translating it yields CASTRLGGSGYTF.

By its share, this clonotype is medium-sized. The rearrangement joins TRBV4-3 to TRBJ2-3; perhaps TRBD1 as D (8 bases). The CDR3 covers 16 residues. Per the germline V gene, CDR1 is LGHNA and CDR2 is YSLEER. V lost 2 bases to trimming and J lost 4 bases, with 16 bases between them. Here the CDR3 DNA reads TGCGCCAGCAGCCAAAGGACAGGGAGGGGGCCAGATACGCAGTATTTT. Translated: CASSQRTGRGPDTQYF.

This clonotype was observed many times. The chain uses TRBV6-2 or TRBV6-3 and TRBJ1-2; tentatively, D is TRBD1 (5 bases). The CDR3 sequence is 13 residues long. Germline lookup yields CDR1 MNHEY and CDR2 SVGEGT. The V and J ends lost 4 bases and 3 bases respectively, with 9 bases between them. This chain's CDR3 is CASSSDIYYGYTF. CDR3 in DNA: TGTGCCAGCAGTTCGGACATTTACTATGGCTACACCTTC.

The V call is TRBV12-3 or TRBV12-4, the J call TRBJ2-5; 7 bases map to TRBD2. With V trimmed by 8 bases and J by 4 bases, 10 bases remained unmatched. The CDR3 runs 14 residues. Written as DNA, the CDR3 is TGTGCCAGCCGACCAACCGGGGGGAGAGAGACCCAGTACTTC. Its translation is CASRPTGGRETQYF.

By share, this clonotype counts as medium-sized. The chain carries TRBV20-1 and TRBJ2-7, with TRBD1 matching 7 bases. V shed 0 bases, J shed 2 bases, and the junction held 4 bases outside the gene matches. The germline CDR1 and CDR2 sequences are DFQATT and SNEGSKA (reference sequence). The CDR3 spans 14 residues. The CDR3 sequence: CSARDRDRPYEQYF. The CDR3 DNA sequence: TGCAGTGCTAGAGACCGGGACAGACCCTACGAGCAGTACTTC.

This clonotype occurred many times. The chain recombines TRBV6-5 with TRBJ1-2; TRBD1 aligns across 11 bases. The CDR3 consists of 15 residues. Losses at the gene ends were 2 bases for V and 8 bases for J; bases not matched to a gene: 7. Germline CDR1 reads MNHEY; CDR2 reads SVGAGI. The CDR3 nucleotides are TGTGCCAGCAGTTACGGGACAGGGGGAATGGGAGGCTACACCTTC. Translation gives CASSYGTGGMGGYTF.

This rearrangement joins TRBV4-3 to TRBJ2-5; D unclear. V was shortened by 3 bases and J by 2 bases, with 7 bases between the two germline ends. Germline assignment: CDR1 LGHNA and CDR2 YSLEER. The CDR3 runs to 13 residues. CDR3 region: CASSQRQQETQYF. The CDR3 nucleotides read TGCGCCAGCAGCCAGAGACAACAAGAGACCCAGTACTTC.

This clonotype was seen repeatedly, ten times or more. V and J are TRBV10-3 and TRBJ2-3; the D is unclear. The CDR3 totals 14 residues. The germline CDR1 and CDR2 sequences are ENHRY and SYGVKD. The V end lost 4 bases, the J end lost 3 bases, and 11 bases lay between the germline ends. DNA for the CDR3: TGTGCCATCAGTGGGCTACCTAAGACAGATACGCAGTATTTT. Encoded protein: CAISGLPKTDTQYF.